This T cell receptor (beta chain) was sequenced during a study of blood T cell repertoires in COVID-19. About the research overall: Sites in the United States, Italy and Spain provided acute and convalescent COVID-19 samples. T cells, B-cell-depleted T cells, or PBMCs provided the cDNA or gDNA that served as material.

V shed 4 bases and J 5 bases; nucleotides not matched to a gene: 6. The CDR3 is 14 residues long. The germline V gene encodes CDR1 SGHRS and CDR2 YFSETQ. Patients in Seattle were enrolled during active infection, then followed longitudinally. In the original processing: Estimates of nucleated cell counts were drawn from the amplification of reference gene primers. Sequenced by immunoSEQ multiplex PCR; TCRdb stores in-frame clones only, minus some. From that table come the V and J calls and clone size; the DNA was used to work out D and trimming. The sample records approximately 210,000 clones, about nine tenths being singletons.

The receptor's source is a man between 45 and 60 years old with COVID-19, enrolled during active disease. Sequences were obtained from peripheral blood. V and J are TRBV5-1 and TRBJ2-5; 9 nucleotides agree with TRBD1. DNA for the CDR3: TGCGCCAGCAGCGGAGGACAGGGGAAGGAGACCCAGTACTTC. Translated: CASSGGQGKETQYF.